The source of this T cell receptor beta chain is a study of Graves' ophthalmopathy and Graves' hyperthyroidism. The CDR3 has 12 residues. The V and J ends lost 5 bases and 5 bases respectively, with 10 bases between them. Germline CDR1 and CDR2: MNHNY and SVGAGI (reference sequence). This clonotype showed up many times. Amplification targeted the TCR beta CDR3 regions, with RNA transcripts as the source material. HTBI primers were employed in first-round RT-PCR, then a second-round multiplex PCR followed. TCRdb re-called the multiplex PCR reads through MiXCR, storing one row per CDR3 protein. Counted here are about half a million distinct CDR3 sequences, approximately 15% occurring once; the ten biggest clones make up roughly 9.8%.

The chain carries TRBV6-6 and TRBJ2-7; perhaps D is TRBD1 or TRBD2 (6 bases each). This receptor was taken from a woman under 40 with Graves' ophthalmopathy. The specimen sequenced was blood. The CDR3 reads CASSRGADEQYF. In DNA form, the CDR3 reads TGTGCCAGCAGTAGGGGGGCCGACGAGCAGTACTTC.